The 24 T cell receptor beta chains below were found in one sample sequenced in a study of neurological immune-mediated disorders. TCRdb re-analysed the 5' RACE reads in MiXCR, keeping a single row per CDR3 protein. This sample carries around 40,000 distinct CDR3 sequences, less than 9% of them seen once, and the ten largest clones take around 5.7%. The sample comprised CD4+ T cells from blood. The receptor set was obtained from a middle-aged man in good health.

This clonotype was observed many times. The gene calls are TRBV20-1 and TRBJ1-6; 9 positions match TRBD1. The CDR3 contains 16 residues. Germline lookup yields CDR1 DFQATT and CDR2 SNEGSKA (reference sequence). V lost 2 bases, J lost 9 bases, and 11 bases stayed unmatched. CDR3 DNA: TGCAGTGCTAGAAGATCCGGGACAGGGTTTTCTTCACCCCTCCACTTT. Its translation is CSARRSGTGFSSPLHF.

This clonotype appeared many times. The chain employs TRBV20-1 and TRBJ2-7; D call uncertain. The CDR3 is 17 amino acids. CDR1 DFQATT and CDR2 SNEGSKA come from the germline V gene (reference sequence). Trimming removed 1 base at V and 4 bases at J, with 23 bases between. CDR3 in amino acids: CSARAKDVGNSMYEQYF. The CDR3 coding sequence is TGCAGTGCTAGAGCGAAGGATGTGGGGAACTCGATGTACGAGCAGTACTTC.

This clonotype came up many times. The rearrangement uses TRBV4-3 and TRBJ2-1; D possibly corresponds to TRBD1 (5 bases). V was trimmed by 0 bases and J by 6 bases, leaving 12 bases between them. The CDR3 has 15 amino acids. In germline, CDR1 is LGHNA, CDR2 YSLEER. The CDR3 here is CASSQDVGAFNEQFF. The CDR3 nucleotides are TGCGCCAGCAGCCAAGATGTAGGGGCGTTCAATGAGCAGTTCTTC.

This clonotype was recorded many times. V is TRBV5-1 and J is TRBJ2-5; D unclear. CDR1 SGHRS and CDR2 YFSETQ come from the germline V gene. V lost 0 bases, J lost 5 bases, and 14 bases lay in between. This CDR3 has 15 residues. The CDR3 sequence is CASSLGSGARETQYF. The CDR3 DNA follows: TGCGCCAGCAGCTTGGGTTCGGGCGCACGGGAGACCCAGTACTTC.

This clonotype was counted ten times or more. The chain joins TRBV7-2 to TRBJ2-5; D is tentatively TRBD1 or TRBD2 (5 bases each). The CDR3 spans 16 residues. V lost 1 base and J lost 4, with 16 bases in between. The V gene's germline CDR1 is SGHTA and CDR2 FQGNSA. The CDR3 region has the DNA TGTGCCAGCAGCTTAGGCCGGGGCCTCAAGCGAGAGACCCAGTACTTC. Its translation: CASSLGRGLKRETQYF.

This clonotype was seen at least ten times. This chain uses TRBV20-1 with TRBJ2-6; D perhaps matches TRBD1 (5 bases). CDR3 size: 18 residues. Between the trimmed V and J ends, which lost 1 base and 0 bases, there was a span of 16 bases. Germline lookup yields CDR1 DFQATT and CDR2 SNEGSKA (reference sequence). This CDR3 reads CSARAQSTASSGANVLTF. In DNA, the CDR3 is TGCAGTGCTAGAGCCCAATCGACAGCAAGCTCTGGGGCCAACGTCCTGACTTTC.

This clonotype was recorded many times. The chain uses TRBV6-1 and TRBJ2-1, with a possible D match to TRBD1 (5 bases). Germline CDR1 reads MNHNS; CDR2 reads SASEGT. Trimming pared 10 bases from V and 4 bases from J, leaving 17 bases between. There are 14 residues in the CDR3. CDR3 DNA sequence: TGTGCCACCCTTGGGGCGGTAAAATACAATGAGCAGTTCTTC. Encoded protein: CATLGAVKYNEQFF.

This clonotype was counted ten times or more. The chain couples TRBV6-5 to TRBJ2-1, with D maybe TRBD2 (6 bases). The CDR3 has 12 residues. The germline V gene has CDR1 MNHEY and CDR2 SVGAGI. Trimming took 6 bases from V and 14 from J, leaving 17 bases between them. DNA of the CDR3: TGTGCCAGCAGGCGCCGGGACTCAGCGGAGTTCTTC. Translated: CASRRRDSAEFF.

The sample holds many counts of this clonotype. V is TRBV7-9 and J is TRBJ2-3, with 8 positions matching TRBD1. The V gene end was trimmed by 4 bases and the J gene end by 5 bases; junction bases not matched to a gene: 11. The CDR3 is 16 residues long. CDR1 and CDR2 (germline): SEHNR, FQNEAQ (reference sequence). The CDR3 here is CASSSNSRGQRDTQYF. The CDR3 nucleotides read TGTGCCAGCAGCTCCAACTCCAGGGGGCAAAGAGATACGCAGTATTTT.

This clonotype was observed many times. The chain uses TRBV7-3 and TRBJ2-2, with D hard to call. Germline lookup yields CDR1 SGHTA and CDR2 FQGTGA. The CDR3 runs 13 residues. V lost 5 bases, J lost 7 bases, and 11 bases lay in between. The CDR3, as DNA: TGTGCCAGCAGCCCTACCCCTCTCGGGGAGCTGTTTTTT. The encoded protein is CASSPTPLGELFF.

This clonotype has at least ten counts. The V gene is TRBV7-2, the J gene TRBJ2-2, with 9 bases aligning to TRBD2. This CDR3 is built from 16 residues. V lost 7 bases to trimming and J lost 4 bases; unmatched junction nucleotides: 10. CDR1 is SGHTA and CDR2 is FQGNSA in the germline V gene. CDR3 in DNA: TGTGCCAGCACCCGGAGCGGGGGGCTAAGCACCGGGGAGCTGTTTTTT. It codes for CASTRSGGLSTGELFF.

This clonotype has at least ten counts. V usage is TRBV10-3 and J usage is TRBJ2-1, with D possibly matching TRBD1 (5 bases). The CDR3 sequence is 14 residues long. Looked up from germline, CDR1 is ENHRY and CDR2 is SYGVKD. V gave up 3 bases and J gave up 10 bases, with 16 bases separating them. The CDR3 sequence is CAISDRAGVGEQFF. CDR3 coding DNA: TGTGCCATCAGTGACAGGGCAGGTGTGGGGGAGCAGTTCTTC.

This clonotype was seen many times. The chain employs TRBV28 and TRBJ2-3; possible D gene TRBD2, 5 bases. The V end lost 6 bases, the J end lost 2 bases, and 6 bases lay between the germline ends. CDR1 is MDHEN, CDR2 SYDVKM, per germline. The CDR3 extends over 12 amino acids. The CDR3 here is CASRDFTDTQYF. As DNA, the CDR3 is TGTGCCAGCAGGGACTTCACAGATACGCAGTATTTT.

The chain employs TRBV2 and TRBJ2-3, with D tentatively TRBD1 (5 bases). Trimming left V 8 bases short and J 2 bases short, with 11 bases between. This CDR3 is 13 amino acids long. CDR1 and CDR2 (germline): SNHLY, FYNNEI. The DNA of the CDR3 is TGTGCCAGCCTTACGGACAACACAGATACGCAGTATTTT. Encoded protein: CASLTDNTDTQYF.

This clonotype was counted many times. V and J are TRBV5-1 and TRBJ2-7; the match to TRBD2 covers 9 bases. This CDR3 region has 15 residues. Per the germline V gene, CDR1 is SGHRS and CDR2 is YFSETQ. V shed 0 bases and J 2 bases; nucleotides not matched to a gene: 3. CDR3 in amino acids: CASSLGAGGPYEQYF. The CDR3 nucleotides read TGCGCCAGCAGCTTGGGTGCGGGAGGGCCCTACGAGCAGTACTTC.

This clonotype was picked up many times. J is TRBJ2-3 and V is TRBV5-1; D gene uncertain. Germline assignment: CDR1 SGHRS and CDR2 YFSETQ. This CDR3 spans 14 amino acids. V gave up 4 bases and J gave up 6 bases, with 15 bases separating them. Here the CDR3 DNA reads TGCGCCAGCAGCCTAAATCGGCTTTCGGATACGCAGTATTTT. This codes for CASSLNRLSDTQYF.

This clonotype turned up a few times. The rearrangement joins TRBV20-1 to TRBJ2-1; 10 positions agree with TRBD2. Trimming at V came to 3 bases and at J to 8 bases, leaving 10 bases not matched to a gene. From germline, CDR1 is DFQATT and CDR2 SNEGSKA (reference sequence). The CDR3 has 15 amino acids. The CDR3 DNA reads TGCAGTGCTAGCCCCCGGCTAGCGGGAGTGGATGAGCAGTTCTTC. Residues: CSASPRLAGVDEQFF.

CDR3 bases: TGTGCCAGCAGCTTAGGTCTGGAGACCCAGTACTTC. Translated: CASSLGLETQYF. This chain joins TRBV7-9 and TRBJ2-5; D remains ambiguous. V was trimmed by 1 base and J by 5 bases, leaving 5 bases between them. The V gene's germline CDR1 is SEHNR and CDR2 FQNEAQ (reference sequence). The length of the CDR3 is 12 residues.

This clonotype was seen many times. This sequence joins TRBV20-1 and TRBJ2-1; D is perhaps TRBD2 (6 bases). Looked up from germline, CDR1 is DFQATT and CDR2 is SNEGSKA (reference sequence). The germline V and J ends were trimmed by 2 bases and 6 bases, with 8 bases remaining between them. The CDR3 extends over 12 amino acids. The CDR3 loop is CSARRRANEQFF. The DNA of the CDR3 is TGCAGTGCTAGAAGGAGGGCCAATGAGCAGTTCTTC.

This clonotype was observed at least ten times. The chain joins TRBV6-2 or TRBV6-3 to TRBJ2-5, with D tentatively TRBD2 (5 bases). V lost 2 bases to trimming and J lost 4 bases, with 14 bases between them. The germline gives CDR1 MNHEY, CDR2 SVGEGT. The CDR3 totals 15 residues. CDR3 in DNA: TGTGCCAGCAGTTACGGGAGAGTCCGAGGAGAGACCCAGTACTTC. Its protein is CASSYGRVRGETQYF.

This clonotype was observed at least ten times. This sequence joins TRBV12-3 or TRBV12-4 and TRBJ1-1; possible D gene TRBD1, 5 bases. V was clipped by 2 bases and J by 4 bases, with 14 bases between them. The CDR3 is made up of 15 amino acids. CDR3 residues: CASSLLGRRGTEAFF. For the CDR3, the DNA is TGTGCCAGCAGTTTATTGGGGCGCCGGGGCACTGAAGCTTTCTTT.

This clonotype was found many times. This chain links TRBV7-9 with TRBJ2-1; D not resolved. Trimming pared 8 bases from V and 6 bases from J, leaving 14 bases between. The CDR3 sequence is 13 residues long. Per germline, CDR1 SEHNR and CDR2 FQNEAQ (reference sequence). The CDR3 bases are TGTGCCAGCGTCTTGCTGTCGTCCAATGAGCAGTTCTTC. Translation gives CASVLLSSNEQFF.

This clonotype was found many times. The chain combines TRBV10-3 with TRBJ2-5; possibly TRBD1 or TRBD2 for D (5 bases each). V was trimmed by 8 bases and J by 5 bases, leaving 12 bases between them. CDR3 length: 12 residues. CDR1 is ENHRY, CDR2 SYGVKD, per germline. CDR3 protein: CAISPRGETQYF. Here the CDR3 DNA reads TGTGCCATCTCCCCCCGGGGCGAGACCCAGTACTTC.

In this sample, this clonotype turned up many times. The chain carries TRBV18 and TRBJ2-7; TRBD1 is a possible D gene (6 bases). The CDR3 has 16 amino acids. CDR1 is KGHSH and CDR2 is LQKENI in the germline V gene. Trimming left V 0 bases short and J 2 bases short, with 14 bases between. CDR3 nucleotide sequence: TGTGCCAGCTCACCACCGGGGACAAAGAGCGCCTACGAGCAGTACTTC. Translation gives CASSPPGTKSAYEQYF.